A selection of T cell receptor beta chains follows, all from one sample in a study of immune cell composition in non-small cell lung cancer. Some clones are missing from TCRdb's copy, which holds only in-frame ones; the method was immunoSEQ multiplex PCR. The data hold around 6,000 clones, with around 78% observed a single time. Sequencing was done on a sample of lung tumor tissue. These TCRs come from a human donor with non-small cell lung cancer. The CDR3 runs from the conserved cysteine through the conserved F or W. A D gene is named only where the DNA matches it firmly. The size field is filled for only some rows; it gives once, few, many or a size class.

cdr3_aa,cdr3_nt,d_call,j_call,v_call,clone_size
CASGPIDLQETQYF,TGTGCCAGCGGGCCAATAGACCTCCAAGAGACCCAGTACTTC,.,TRBJ2-5,TRBV5-4,.
CASTSWPGVKLFF,TGTGCCAGCACTTCATGGCCCGGGGTGAAACTGTTTTTT,.,TRBJ1-4,TRBV5-6,once
CASSQGGVGGELFF,TGCGCCAGCAGTCAAGGAGGGGTTGGCGGGGAGCTGTTTTTT,.,TRBJ2-2,TRBV5-1,.
CAIRGEPGELFF,TGTGCCATCAGAGGAGAACCGGGGGAGCTGTTTTTT,.,TRBJ2-2,TRBV10-3,.
CASSYASLNPSTDTQYF,TGTGCCAGCAGTTACGCATCCCTAAATCCTAGCACAGATACGCAGTATTTT,.,TRBJ2-3,TRBV7-6,.
CASSSTGFGNTIYF,TGTGCCAGCTCGTCGACAGGGTTCGGAAACACCATATATTTT,TRBD1,TRBJ1-3,TRBV18,.
CASSRDREAYEQYF,TGTGCCAGCAGCCGGGACAGGGAAGCCTACGAGCAGTACTTC,TRBD1,TRBJ2-7,TRBV4-2,.
CSVVSGVNQPQHF,TGCAGCGTTGTGTCAGGGGTCAATCAGCCCCAGCATTTT,.,TRBJ1-5,TRBV29-1,.
CARSPRDSPYEQYF,TGCGCCAGATCCCCCCGGGACAGCCCTTACGAGCAGTACTTC,TRBD1,TRBJ2-7,TRBV10-1,.
CASNLTDFNQPQHF,TGCGCCAGCAACCTTACAGATTTTAATCAGCCCCAGCATTTT,.,TRBJ1-5,TRBV5-1,once
CASTLDTSNQPQHF,TGTGCCAGTACCCTGGACACGAGCAATCAGCCCCAGCATTTT,.,TRBJ1-5,TRBV6-6,.
CASSNYYEQYF,TGTGCCAGCAGTAACTACTACGAGCAGTACTTC,.,TRBJ2-7,TRBV27,.
CASGSIGQGSTSYEQYF,TGTGCCAGCGGCTCGATAGGACAGGGGTCAACCTCCTACGAGCAGTACTTC,TRBD1,TRBJ2-7,TRBV28,.
CASTLLAGGPVEQFF,TGTGCCAGCACCCTACTAGCGGGGGGGCCTGTTGAGCAGTTCTTC,TRBD2,TRBJ2-1,TRBV6-1,.
CAWQGRKSYGYTF,TGCGCCTGGCAGGGAAGAAAATCCTATGGCTACACCTTC,.,TRBJ1-2,TRBV30,.
CASKEGQGSYEQYF,TGTGCCAGCAAAGAAGGACAGGGCTCCTACGAGCAGTACTTC,TRBD1,TRBJ2-7,TRBV6-5,.
CASGGGEGTDTQYF,TGTGCCAGCGGAGGGGGGGAGGGCACAGATACGCAGTATTTT,.,TRBJ2-3,TRBV2,once
CASSRASEAGANTGELFF,TGTGCCAGCAGCCGGGCATCCGAAGCGGGGGCGAACACCGGGGAGCTGTTTTTT,TRBD2,TRBJ2-2,TRBV7-3,.
CASRIGETEAFF,TGTGCCAGTAGGATTGGGGAGACTGAAGCTTTCTTT,.,TRBJ1-1,TRBV19,.
CARVRPGFAEKAFF,TGTGCCAGAGTACGTCCAGGGTTTGCGGAGAAAGCTTTCTTT,.,TRBJ1-1,TRBV2,.
CASSLDGIYGYTF,TGTGCCAGCAGCTTAGACGGGATCTATGGCTACACCTTC,.,TRBJ1-2,TRBV7-9,once
CASSIPPGDGYTF,TGTGCCAGTAGTATCCCTCCGGGGGATGGCTACACCTTC,.,TRBJ1-2,TRBV19,.
CASSLGFPMGYTF,TGTGCCAGCAGCTTAGGCTTTCCTATGGGCTACACCTTC,.,TRBJ1-2,TRBV7-8,.
CASSFTVGVTYNEQFF,TGTGCCAGCAGTTTCACGGTAGGAGTAACCTACAATGAGCAGTTCTTC,.,TRBJ2-1,TRBV27,.
CAWSGRGNQPQHF,TGTGCCTGGAGTGGGAGAGGTAATCAGCCCCAGCATTTT,.,TRBJ1-5,TRBV30,.
CASSHKGGKDYGYTF,TGCGCCAGCAGCCATAAAGGGGGCAAGGACTATGGCTACACCTTC,TRBD1,TRBJ1-2,TRBV4-1,.
CASSLGYRAQETQYF,TGTGCCAGCAGCTTAGGGTACAGGGCCCAAGAGACCCAGTACTTC,.,TRBJ2-5,TRBV7-3,few
CSVENGETQYF,TGCAGCGTTGAAAACGGAGAGACCCAGTACTTC,.,TRBJ2-5,TRBV29-1,.
CASSLGGSYGYTF,TGTGCCAGCAGCCTCGGAGGCTCGTATGGCTACACCTTC,.,TRBJ1-2,TRBV13,few
CASSPRKGVPETQYF,TGTGCCAGCTCACCTCGAAAGGGGGTCCCGGAGACCCAGTACTTC,.,TRBJ2-5,TRBV18,.
CASSLTGGATGELFF,TGTGCCAGCAGCTTAACCGGGGGGGCAACCGGGGAGCTGTTTTTT,TRBD2,TRBJ2-2,TRBV7-3,few
CASRTGNTGELFF,TGTGCCTCCCGGACAGGGAACACCGGGGAGCTGTTTTTT,TRBD1,TRBJ2-2,TRBV30,.
CASSPRQGATDTQYF,TGTGCCAGCAGCCCCAGACAGGGGGCCACAGATACGCAGTATTTT,TRBD1,TRBJ2-3,TRBV11-3,.
CASSLEPGQGFYEQYF,TGCGCCAGCAGCTTGGAGCCGGGACAGGGCTTTTACGAGCAGTACTTC,TRBD1,TRBJ2-7,TRBV5-1,.
CASSLPGMSGTTSGNTIYF,TGTGCCAGCAGCTTGCCCGGGATGTCAGGTACCACCTCTGGAAACACCATATATTTT,.,TRBJ1-3,TRBV5-7,few
CASSLQGSPLHF,TGTGCCAGCAGCTTACAGGGTTCACCCCTCCACTTT,.,TRBJ1-6,TRBV7-2,.
CASSRDSPRDTQYF,TGCGCCAGCAGCCGGGACTCCCCCCGGGATACGCAGTATTTT,.,TRBJ2-3,TRBV4-3,.
CASSPGGGRTSSYEQYF,TGCGCCAGCAGTCCGGGGGGGGGTCGGACTAGCTCCTACGAGCAGTACTTC,TRBD2,TRBJ2-7,TRBV5-1,.
CAISRTGDDSPLHF,TGTGCCATCAGCAGGACAGGGGATGATTCACCCCTCCACTTT,TRBD1,TRBJ1-6,TRBV10-3,.
CASSYPGQNEKLFF,TGTGCCAGCAGTTACCCCGGACAGAATGAAAAACTGTTTTTT,.,TRBJ1-4,TRBV6-6,few
CASSLTGLEQFF,TGTGCCAGCAGCTTGACGGGACTGGAGCAGTTCTTC,.,TRBJ2-1,TRBV9,.
CASSLGQINYGYTF,TGTGCCAGCAGCTTAGGACAGATTAACTATGGCTACACCTTC,.,TRBJ1-2,TRBV5-6,.
CASQRNTDTQYF,TGTGCCAGCCAGCGTAACACAGATACGCAGTATTTT,.,TRBJ2-3,TRBV5-8,.
CASSYSKVEAIDEQYF,TGTGCCAGCAGTTACTCGAAAGTGGAGGCGATCGACGAGCAGTACTTC,.,TRBJ2-7,TRBV6-6,.
CASSLRQGAPYEQYF,TGCGCCAGCAGCCTACGACAGGGGGCCCCCTACGAGCAGTACTTC,TRBD1,TRBJ2-7,TRBV5-1,few
CASSIEGGGIGDTQYF,TGTGCCAGTAGTATCGAGGGGGGGGGAATTGGAGATACGCAGTATTTT,.,TRBJ2-3,TRBV19,.
CASSFGKTTDTQYF,TGTGCCAGCAGCTTCGGTAAAACCACAGATACGCAGTATTTT,.,TRBJ2-3,TRBV7-9,few
CASSYSRQTYNSPLHF,TGTGCCAGCAGTTACTCGAGACAGACTTATAATTCACCCCTCCACTTT,.,TRBJ1-6,TRBV6-5,.
CASSTFKGQGPEAFF,TGTGCCAGCAGCACCTTCAAGGGACAGGGCCCTGAAGCTTTCTTT,TRBD1,TRBJ1-1,TRBV5-4,.
CASSFQGMNTEAFF,TGTGCCAGCAGTTTCCAGGGAATGAACACTGAAGCTTTCTTT,.,TRBJ1-1,TRBV28,.
CAWDRVPGDSPLHF,TGTGCCTGGGACAGAGTCCCAGGGGATTCACCCCTCCACTTT,.,TRBJ1-6,TRBV30,once
CASSPPGSGVTGELFF,TGTGCCAGCAGCCCCCCAGGTTCCGGGGTTACCGGGGAGCTGTTTTTT,.,TRBJ2-2,TRBV7-3,.
CASSLGLAGEQYF,TGTGCCAGCAGCTTGGGACTGGCGGGGGAGCAGTACTTC,.,TRBJ2-7,TRBV11-3,.
CASSWDSLPGNTIYF,TGTGCCAGCTCATGGGACTCCTTACCTGGAAACACCATATATTTT,.,TRBJ1-3,TRBV18,.
CASSFRHSGANVLTF,TGTGCCAGCAGCTTCAGGCACTCTGGGGCCAACGTCCTGACTTTC,.,TRBJ2-6,TRBV7-6,.